This entry lists 27 T cell receptor beta chains sequenced from one sample in a study of blood T cell repertoires in COVID-19. Clones were sequenced by immunoSEQ multiplex PCR, and TCRdb holds only the in-frame ones, with some missing. The sample carries 490,000 or so clones, over 75% recorded once. The source material was PBMCs or T cells enriched from blood (not recorded which). The source is a woman aged 35 to 49 who had recovered from COVID-19.

The chain links TRBV5-4 to TRBJ2-1, with D perhaps matching TRBD1 (5 bases). The CDR3 contains 14 residues. In germline, CDR1 is SGHNT, CDR2 YYREEE (reference sequence). V was pared by 4 bases and J by 9 bases, with 17 bases between. CDR3 nucleotide sequence: TGTGCCAGCAGCCCGGGTTGGGGCCCAAGTGAGCAGTTCTTC. This translates into CASSPGWGPSEQFF.

V usage is TRBV15 and J usage is TRBJ2-7, with D tentatively TRBD2 (5 bases). This CDR3 contains 14 residues. With 0 bases removed from V and 6 bases from J, the gap between germline ends came to 12 bases. Germline values: CDR1 LNHNV, CDR2 YYDKDF (reference sequence). The CDR3 here is CATSRDRGIGEQYF. CDR3 sequence (DNA): TGTGCCACCAGCAGAGATCGGGGAATTGGCGAGCAGTACTTC.

This chain joins TRBV5-6 and TRBJ2-1, with 10 bases lining up with TRBD2. The CDR3 contains 14 residues. The germline V gene encodes CDR1 SGHDT and CDR2 YYEEEE. V lost 4 bases, J lost 4 bases, and 2 bases stayed unmatched. As DNA, the CDR3 is TGTGCCAGCAGCCTGACTAGCGGGTACAATGAGCAGTTCTTC. Its translation: CASSLTSGYNEQFF.

V gene TRBV10-1 combines with J gene TRBJ2-2; no reliable D call. The CDR3 has 13 residues. Germline V gives CDR1 WNHNN, CDR2 SYGVQD (reference sequence). Trimming stripped 2 bases from V and 5 bases from J, with 6 bases between. The CDR3 region is CASSEDRTGELFF. The CDR3 DNA sequence: TGCGCCAGCAGTGAGGATAGAACCGGGGAGCTGTTTTTT.

The rearrangement uses TRBV3-1 (or the pseudogene TRBV3-2) and TRBJ2-7, with 14 bases aligning to TRBD2. Losses at the gene ends were 4 bases for V and 7 bases for J; bases not matched to a gene: 6. This CDR3 is built from 15 residues. Germline CDR1 and CDR2: LGHDT and YNNKEL (reference sequence). CDR3 amino acids: CASSPGTSGRKEQYF. The CDR3 nucleotides read TGTGCCAGCAGCCCGGGGACTAGCGGGAGAAAGGAGCAGTACTTC.

This clone has just a few counts. The chain joins TRBV7-9 to TRBJ1-1; D gene ambiguous. Germline V gives CDR1 SEHNR, CDR2 FQNEAQ (reference sequence). Between the trimmed V and J ends, which lost 1 base and 5 bases, there was a span of 17 bases. This CDR3 is 16 amino acids long. In DNA, the CDR3 is TGTGCCAGCAGCTTAGGGGTTTCCGCGGGAGGTACTGAAGCTTTCTTT. The encoded protein is CASSLGVSAGGTEAFF.

The CDR3 region has the DNA TGTGCCAGCAGCTTGCGGGCCCAGGGGAGCTTAGGAAACACCATATATTTT. This sequence encodes CASSLRAQGSLGNTIYF. The chain joins TRBV7-2 to TRBJ1-3; tentative D call: TRBD1 (6 bases). This CDR3 contains 17 residues. The V end was cut by 3 bases, the J end by 4 bases, with 19 bases between. Germline assignment: CDR1 SGHTA and CDR2 FQGNSA.

The rearrangement links TRBV3-1 (or the pseudogene TRBV3-2) to TRBJ1-2, with a possible D match to TRBD1 (5 bases). Germline lookup yields CDR1 LGHDT and CDR2 YNNKEL (reference sequence). The CDR3 is made up of 14 amino acids. Trimming pared 3 bases from V and 3 bases from J, leaving 11 bases between. The CDR3 sequence: CASSHHDSYYGYTF. CDR3 DNA: TGTGCCAGCAGCCACCACGACAGCTACTATGGCTACACCTTC.

The V and J genes are TRBV4-3 and TRBJ1-1; D is undetermined. V was pared by 4 bases and J by 3 bases, with 12 bases between. The CDR3 covers 14 residues. Germline values: CDR1 LGHNA, CDR2 YSLEER. The chain's CDR3 is CASSPRLQDTEAFF. DNA of the CDR3: TGCGCCAGCAGCCCCCGGTTGCAGGACACTGAAGCTTTCTTT.

The chain uses TRBV10-1 and TRBJ1-1, with a possible D match to TRBD1 (5 bases). CDR3 length: 15 amino acids. CDR1 is WNHNN, CDR2 SYGVQD, per germline (reference sequence). V lost 2 bases and J 6 bases, leaving 16 bases between the germline ends. The CDR3 loop is CASSEGQSPMPEAFF. The CDR3 coding sequence is TGCGCCAGCAGTGAGGGACAAAGCCCTATGCCTGAAGCTTTCTTT.

The V and J genes are TRBV5-4 and TRBJ1-1, with 7 bases identical to TRBD1. This CDR3 is built from 12 residues. V lost 3 bases, J lost 8 bases, and 4 bases stayed unmatched. The germline CDR1 and CDR2 sequences are SGHNT and YYREEE (reference sequence). The CDR3 DNA reads as TGTGCCAGCAGCTATAACAGGGGAGAAGCTTTCTTT. Encoded protein: CASSYNRGEAFF.

The rearrangement links TRBV20-1 to TRBJ2-7; 7 bases align to TRBD2. The V and J ends lost 3 bases and 3 bases, in that order; junction bases with no gene match: 8. Germline CDR1 and CDR2: DFQATT and SNEGSKA (reference sequence). This CDR3 region has 14 residues. The CDR3 sequence is CSASFAGRDYEQYF. Here the CDR3 DNA reads TGCAGTGCTAGTTTCGCAGGGAGGGACTACGAGCAGTACTTC.

The rearrangement uses TRBV4-3 and TRBJ2-2; D gene uncertain. Germline lookup yields CDR1 LGHNA and CDR2 YSLEER. The CDR3 consists of 17 residues. The germline V and J ends were trimmed by 1 base and 6 bases, with 18 bases remaining between them. CDR3 bases: TGCGCCAGCAGCCAAGGGTATCATTCTATCGCCCCCGGGGAGCTGTTTTTT. Its protein product is CASSQGYHSIAPGELFF.

This chain connects TRBV7-6 to TRBJ2-1; no clear D. The CDR3 covers 14 residues. The germline V and J ends were trimmed by 3 bases and 0 bases, with 6 bases remaining between them. Per the germline V gene, CDR1 is SGHVS and CDR2 is FNYEAQ. CDR3 in amino acids: CASSFESSYNEQFF. The DNA for the CDR3 is TGTGCCAGCAGCTTTGAGAGCTCCTACAATGAGCAGTTCTTC.

The J gene is TRBJ1-1, the V gene TRBV7-9, with no clear D. Trimming pared 5 bases from V and 6 bases from J, leaving 13 bases between. Germline loops: CDR1 SEHNR, CDR2 FQNEAQ (reference sequence). The CDR3 length is 13 residues. CDR3 sequence reads: CASSKGGFPEAFF. The CDR3 DNA is TGTGCCAGCAGCAAAGGAGGGTTCCCTGAAGCTTTCTTT.

This clone was observed a single time. The chain joins TRBV11-2 to TRBJ1-2; D gene uncertain. Trimming removed 0 bases at V and 8 bases at J, with 10 bases between. There are 13 residues in the CDR3. Germline CDR1 SGHAT, CDR2 FQNNGV. CDR3 DNA sequence: TGTGCCAGCAGCTTAGAACCCTCGGGGGGCTACACCTTC. Translated, it gives CASSLEPSGGYTF.

This chain connects TRBV4-3 to TRBJ1-3; the match to TRBD1 covers 7 bases. There are 17 residues in the CDR3. The germline CDR1 and CDR2 sequences are LGHNA and YSLEER. Trimming cost V 0 bases and J 4 bases; bases outside gene matches: 9. The CDR3 DNA reads TGCGCCAGCAGCCAAGATGAGACAGGGTTGTTCGGAAACACCATATATTTT. Translation: CASSQDETGLFGNTIYF.

The rearrangement links TRBV5-1 to TRBJ2-5; 13 bases fit TRBD2. This CDR3 is 16 amino acids long. V trimming: 4 bases; J trimming: 4 bases; junction bases outside the gene matches: 7. CDR1 is SGHRS, CDR2 YFSETQ, per germline. The CDR3 loop reads CASSDSRLAGGETQYF. The CDR3 bases are TGCGCCAGCAGCGACTCTAGACTAGCGGGAGGAGAGACCCAGTACTTC.

This clone was seen only a few times. The J gene is TRBJ1-4, the V gene TRBV7-8; perhaps TRBD1 as D (5 bases). The CDR3 extends over 16 amino acids. Germline CDR1 reads SGHVS; CDR2 reads FQNEAQ. V was shortened by 5 bases and J by 5 bases, with 18 bases between the two germline ends. Here the CDR3 DNA reads TGTGCCAGCAGCGGGGGAGGGCAGCTTCTAAATGAAAAACTGTTTTTT. As protein: CASSGGGQLLNEKLFF.

This clone is a singleton in its sample. The genes are TRBV18 and TRBJ1-1; a weak D match, TRBD1 (6 bases). Trimming removed 3 bases from V and 0 bases from J, with 17 bases in between. Per the germline V gene, CDR1 is KGHSH and CDR2 is LQKENI. The CDR3 length is 17 residues. For the CDR3, the DNA is TGTGCCAGCTCACCGCTATCAGGGGCCCCCATGAACACTGAAGCTTTCTTT. Translated, it gives CASSPLSGAPMNTEAFF. The full variable domain, its missing parts supplied by reference TRBV18 and TRBJ1-1, is NAGVMQNPRHLVRRRGQEARLRCSPMKGHSHVYWYRQLPEEGLKFMVYLQKENIIDESGMPKERFSAEFPKEGPSILRIQQVVRGDSAAYFCASSPLSGAPMNTEAFFGQGTRLTVV.

The chain carries TRBV2 and TRBJ1-6; D gene unclear. In germline, CDR1 is SNHLY, CDR2 FYNNEI. CDR3 length equals 18 residues. The ends were cut back, 4 bases at V and 0 bases at J, with 16 bases in the middle. The CDR3 coding sequence is TGTGCCAGCAGTGGACGCCGCCTCCGGAGCTCCTATAATTCACCCCTCCACTTT. Its translation is CASSGRRLRSSYNSPLHF.

The chain links TRBV20-1 to TRBJ2-1; the match to TRBD1 covers 10 bases. Germline V CDR1 and CDR2: DFQATT, SNEGSKA (reference sequence). This CDR3 contains 15 residues. V shed 3 bases and J 8 bases; nucleotides not matched to a gene: 10. CDR3 region: CSASPRGQGIDEQFF. As DNA, the CDR3 is TGCAGTGCTAGTCCACGGGGACAGGGGATTGATGAGCAGTTCTTC.

This chain's CDR3 is CASNGQGARNSPLHF. The CDR3 DNA sequence: TGCGCCAGCAACGGACAGGGGGCAAGAAATTCACCCCTCCACTTT. The chain recombines TRBV5-1 with TRBJ1-6; 11 bases agree with TRBD1. The CDR3 sequence is 15 residues long. The germline CDR1 and CDR2 sequences are SGHRS and YFSETQ. V dropped 6 bases and J dropped 7; count of bases not matched to a gene: 6.

This chain connects TRBV7-9 to TRBJ2-2, with D hard to call. This CDR3 has 16 amino acids. The V end was cut by 1 base, the J end by 5 bases, with 14 bases between. CDR1 is SEHNR and CDR2 is FQNEAQ in the germline V gene (reference sequence). The CDR3 DNA reads TGTGCCAGCAGCTTAGGCATGGTAGCAAATACCGGGGAGCTGTTTTTT. This sequence encodes CASSLGMVANTGELFF.

This chain uses TRBV4-3 with TRBJ2-7; 12 bases are a match to TRBD2. Germline loops: CDR1 LGHNA, CDR2 YSLEER. The CDR3 contains 15 residues. Trimming took 3 bases from V and 0 from J; bases not matched to a gene: 0. The DNA for the CDR3 is TGCGCCAGCAGCCAGACTAGCGGGAGCTCCTACGAGCAGTACTTC. Translation gives CASSQTSGSSYEQYF.

The chain links TRBV7-9 to TRBJ1-6; D is possibly TRBD1 (5 bases). V was cut by 1 base and J by 10 bases, with 11 bases left in between. From germline, CDR1 is SEHNR and CDR2 FQNEAQ (reference sequence). The CDR3 has 14 residues. The CDR3 region is CASSLGIGASPLHF. Here the CDR3 DNA reads TGTGCCAGCAGCTTAGGAATAGGGGCCTCACCCCTCCACTTT.

This clone was detected only a few times. The rearrangement uses TRBV5-4 and TRBJ1-1, with D possibly matching TRBD1 (6 bases). Germline V gene lookup returns CDR1 SGHNT and CDR2 YYREEE (reference sequence). The V end was cut by 4 bases, the J end by 5 bases, with 12 bases between. The CDR3 spans 13 residues. The CDR3 sequence is CASSLRDMTEAFF. CDR3 nucleotide sequence: TGTGCCAGCAGCCTACGGGACATGACTGAAGCTTTCTTT.